This T cell receptor (beta chain) was recorded in a study of shared clonotypes between healthy human individuals. The study, taken as a whole, reports: Between a handful of donors, naive CD4 clonotypes were shared at a level of about 5%.

Notes on this clone: Its specificity is not known.

With 4 bases removed from V and 3 bases from J, the gap between germline ends came to 13 bases. Looked up from germline, CDR1 is LGHNA and CDR2 is YNFKEQ. This CDR3 comprises 14 residues. Every donor, a Caucasian adult, lived in Nashville, Tennessee. Into CD45RA+ naive and CD45RA-negative memory subsets, the CD4+ cells were split. DNA at around 210 ng, around 30,000 T cell genomes, went into sorted-subset replicate PCRs. The method was immunoSEQ multiplex PCR; TCRdb's version includes in-frame clones alone and lacks a portion of them. The sample has under 650,000 clones; 96% are singletons. Sequenced sample: naive CD4+ T cells sorted from blood. Subset indicated: CD45RA+ positively selected. V and J are TRBV4-2 and TRBJ2-7; tentative D call: TRBD2 (5 bases). This clonotype originated in a woman aged 25 to 39 in good health. Here the CDR3 DNA reads TGTGCCAGCAGCCCAAACGCTCGGGACTACGAGCAGTACTTC. It translates to CASSPNARDYEQYF.